The next 18 T cell receptor beta chains were all read from a single sample in a study of T-cell reconstitution after alpha-beta-depleted transplantation in children. Construction of the TCRbeta library involved unique molecular identifiers. TCRdb fed the PCR reads into MiXCR, producing one record per CDR3 protein. The profile shows about 540,000 distinct CDR3 sequences, around 16% of them singletons. The sample was PBMCs from the stem cell graft donor, taken from the stem cell graft. The receptors were gathered from a human donor who donated a stem cell graft to a child with acute lymphoblastic leukemia.

The chain employs TRBV4-1 and TRBJ2-3; weak D call: TRBD2 (6 bases). Trimming pared 3 bases from V and 11 bases from J, leaving 15 bases between. The germline V gene has CDR1 MGHRA and CDR2 YSYEKL. This CDR3 contains 13 residues. The CDR3, as DNA: TGCGCCAGCAGCCACGCAGGGACTGAATTGCAGTATTTT. Translating it yields CASSHAGTELQYF.

The V call is TRBV24-1, the J call TRBJ1-5; TRBD1 agrees at 8 bases. Germline V CDR1 and CDR2: KGHDR, SFDVKD. V lost 3 bases to trimming and J lost 1 base; unmatched junction nucleotides: 4. The CDR3 has 16 residues. CDR3 in amino acids: CATSDGQGASNQPQHF. In nucleotides, the CDR3 is TGTGCCACCAGTGATGGGCAGGGGGCGAGCAATCAGCCCCAGCATTTT.

This chain joins TRBV4-1 and TRBJ2-7; D gene uncertain. The V end lost 0 bases, the J end lost 0 bases, and 6 bases lay between the germline ends. The CDR3 is 14 amino acids. From germline, CDR1 is MGHRA and CDR2 YSYEKL. The CDR3 reads CASSQEVFSYEQYF. CDR3 DNA: TGCGCCAGCAGCCAAGAGGTGTTCTCCTACGAGCAGTACTTC.

The V gene is TRBV20-1, the J gene TRBJ1-4; D not resolved. This CDR3 spans 13 amino acids. Germline V gene data show CDR1 as DFQATT and CDR2 as SNEGSKA (reference sequence). With 3 bases removed from V and 5 bases from J, the gap between germline ends came to 10 bases. This chain's CDR3 is CSASSNPNEKLFF. The CDR3 nucleotides read TGCAGTGCTAGTTCTAATCCGAATGAAAAACTGTTTTTT.

A few counts support this clonotype. The chain uses TRBV20-1 and TRBJ2-1; the D is unclear. Trimming stripped 3 bases from V and 4 bases from J, with 10 bases between. CDR3 length: 13 amino acids. CDR1 and CDR2 (germline): DFQATT, SNEGSKA (reference sequence). In DNA, the CDR3 is TGCAGTGCTAGTAGGGCGACGTACAATGAGCAGTTCTTC. Amino acids: CSASRATYNEQFF.

This clonotype was observed a few times. V gene TRBV20-1 combines with J gene TRBJ2-1; D remains unclear. The CDR3 is 13 amino acids. CDR1 and CDR2 (germline): DFQATT, SNEGSKA (reference sequence). V was clipped by 0 bases and J by 7 bases, with 10 bases between them. Written as DNA, the CDR3 is TGCAGTGCTAGAGACGTAGCCCCTAATGAGCAGTTCTTC. Its protein is CSARDVAPNEQFF.

The chain uses TRBV4-1 and TRBJ2-7; the D gene is possibly TRBD2 (5 bases). The CDR3 runs 13 residues. V shed 3 bases and J shed 3 bases, with 9 bases lying between them. Germline V CDR1 and CDR2: MGHRA, YSYEKL. This CDR3 reads CASSHDEGYEQYF. DNA for the CDR3: TGCGCCAGCAGCCACGACGAGGGCTACGAGCAGTACTTC.

This clonotype was observed many times. V usage is TRBV12-3 or TRBV12-4 and J usage is TRBJ2-7; D not resolved. The CDR3 loop spans 11 amino acids. The V and J ends lost 6 bases and 4 bases respectively, with 7 bases between them. The CDR3 DNA is TGTGCCAGCAGCCCTCTTTACGAGCAGTACTTC. Translating gives CASSPLYEQYF.

This clonotype was seen a few times. The V gene is TRBV6-1, the J gene TRBJ1-5; D is ambiguous. The germline V gene encodes CDR1 MNHNS and CDR2 SASEGT. The CDR3 length is 10 residues. V lost 3 bases to trimming and J lost 11 bases, with 5 bases between them. The CDR3 sequence: CASSERTQHF. In DNA form, the CDR3 reads TGTGCCAGCAGTGAGAGGACCCAGCATTTT.

The gene calls are TRBV19 and TRBJ2-2, with a possible D match to TRBD1 (6 bases). The germline V and J ends were trimmed by 0 bases and 3 bases, with 11 bases remaining between them. This CDR3 contains 16 residues. Per germline, CDR1 LNHDA and CDR2 SQIVND (reference sequence). The CDR3 region is CASSIDYTGYTGELFF. For the CDR3, the DNA is TGTGCCAGTAGTATAGATTATACAGGGTACACCGGGGAGCTGTTTTTT.

This clonotype was recorded many times. As DNA, the CDR3 is TGTGCCAGCAGCATGAAGGGACAGCACTCTGGAAACACCATATATTTT. Residues: CASSMKGQHSGNTIYF. V gene TRBV7-2 combines with J gene TRBJ1-3; 7 bases match TRBD1. Per germline, CDR1 SGHTA and CDR2 FQGNSA. The CDR3 runs to 16 residues. Trimming took 5 bases from V and 0 from J; bases not matched to a gene: 7.

This chain connects TRBV12-3 or TRBV12-4 to TRBJ1-2; a possible D gene is TRBD1 (6 bases). V lost 5 bases to trimming and J lost 7 bases, with 26 bases between them. This CDR3 region has 17 residues. The CDR3 region is CASSPLGMYRDKFGYTF. DNA of the CDR3: TGTGCCAGCAGTCCTCTTGGGATGTACAGGGATAAATTTGGCTACACCTTC.

This clonotype has more than one count but fewer than ten. CDR3 protein: CSAQGSRGAGTQYF. The DNA for the CDR3 is TGCAGTGCGCAGGGGTCCAGGGGCGCGGGTACGCAGTATTTT. The chain combines TRBV20-1 with TRBJ2-3, with D tentatively TRBD1 (6 bases). V gave up 6 bases and J gave up 8 bases, with 21 bases separating them. Germline CDR1 is DFQATT and CDR2 is SNEGSKA (reference sequence). CDR3 size: 14 residues.

This sequence joins TRBV7-9 and TRBJ2-2, with D maybe TRBD2 (5 bases). Trimming cost V 7 bases and J 1 base, with 19 bases left between them. The germline gives CDR1 SEHNR, CDR2 FQNEAQ (reference sequence). The CDR3 contains 17 residues. The CDR3, as DNA: TGTGCCAGCATGATATCGAGGGCCGTGATGAACACCGGGGAGCTGTTTTTT. The encoded protein is CASMISRAVMNTGELFF.

The chain employs TRBV5-4 and TRBJ1-4; D gene unclear. V was clipped by 0 bases and J by 2 bases, with 5 bases between them. The CDR3 consists of 14 residues. CDR1 is SGHNT and CDR2 is YYREEE in the germline V gene (reference sequence). The CDR3 reads CASSLDQTNEKLFF. In nucleotides, the CDR3 is TGTGCCAGCAGCTTGGACCAGACTAATGAAAAACTGTTTTTT.

J is TRBJ2-3 and V is TRBV7-8; D call uncertain. CDR3 size: 14 residues. Trimming shortened V by 0 bases and J by 2 bases, and 6 bases separated the two germline ends. Germline values: CDR1 SGHVS, CDR2 FQNEAQ. In DNA form, the CDR3 reads TGTGCCAGCAGCTTAGCCCGGATCACAGATACGCAGTATTTT. It is translated as CASSLARITDTQYF. Full variable domain (outside the CDR3, taken from reference TRBV7-8 and TRBJ2-3): GAGVSQSPRYKVAKRGQDVALRCDPISGHVSLFWYQQALGQGPEFLTYFQNEAQLDKSGLPSDRFFAERPEGSVSTLKIQRTQQEDSAVYLCASSLARITDTQYFGPGTRLTVL.

To note about this clonotype: Compared with germline, one end of the junction differs, possibly owing to a read error. V gene TRBV6-1 combines with J gene TRBJ2-1, with D possibly called TRBD1 or TRBD2 (5 bases each). The CDR3 sequence is 13 residues long. Germline V gene data show CDR1 as MNHNS and CDR2 as SASEGT. CDR3 protein: CASSEAKLAGGGF. CDR3 coding DNA: TGTGCCAGCAGTGAAGCGAAGCTGGCCGGTGGGGGATTC.

This clonotype came up a few times. V usage is TRBV5-1 and J usage is TRBJ2-1; D remains unclear. Germline V gene sequence: CDR1 SGHRS, CDR2 YFSETQ. The V and J ends lost 3 bases and 8 bases respectively, with 12 bases between them. CDR3 length: 13 residues. CDR3 in DNA: TGCGCCAGCAGCTCACAGCGAACGTATGAGCAGTTCTTC. Protein product: CASSSQRTYEQFF.